The entry below describes one TCR beta chain. Donors in Cohort 3 counted as recovered after two negative PCRs, clearance, or symptom resolution. The assay was immunoSEQ multiplex PCR, and TCRdb's table has in-frame clones only and misses some. Here the sample spans around 100,000 clones, 86% being singletons. These data come from a study of blood T cell repertoires in COVID-19. Study-wide background: COVID-19 samples, acute and convalescent, were from the United States, Italy and Spain.

Trimming shortened V by 5 bases and J by 1 base, and 9 bases separated the two germline ends. This CDR3 has 13 residues. From germline, CDR1 is SGHNT and CDR2 YYREEE (reference sequence). Sample: PBMCs or T cells enriched from blood (not recorded which). This sequence originates from a woman in her fifties or sixties who had recovered from COVID-19. This sequence joins TRBV5-4 and TRBJ2-5; D possibly corresponds to TRBD1 (5 bases). The CDR3 spells CASRDRPQETQYF. The CDR3, as DNA: TGTGCCAGCAGAGACAGACCCCAAGAGACCCAGTACTTC.